This T cell receptor beta chain was profiled in a study of blood T cells in healthy people across ages. Study observations and caveats: Investigators treated diversity estimates from one million T cells as underestimates.

With each sample, at least 5 micrograms of total RNA were extracted. This clonotype appeared a few times. Its antigen is currently unknown. A second PCR, run for roughly 7 to 12 cycles, used a sample-barcoded 5' primer plus a J-beta primer mix. MiXCR, applied by TCRdb to the 5' RACE reads, yields one record per CDR3 protein. The sample shows hundreds of thousands of distinct CDR3 sequences, 40% to 50% of them seen only once. The sequenced material came from blood. The clonotype comes from a man older than 75 in good health.

The CDR3 coding sequence is TGCAGTGCTAGACCGACAGGGGATCCTTCCTACGAGCAGTACTTC. Residues: CSARPTGDPSYEQYF. The chain carries TRBV20-1 and TRBJ2-7, with 8 bases fitting TRBD1. The CDR3 is 15 residues long. The J segment lost 1 base and the V segment lost 2 bases, leaving 7 bases of the junction unmatched. CDR1 and CDR2 (germline): DFQATT, SNEGSKA (reference sequence).